This T cell receptor (beta chain) was sequenced during a study of blood T cell repertoires in COVID-19 (dated by TCRdb to 2020 to 2022). Study-level background: Samples covering the acute and convalescent phases of COVID-19 were provided by collaborators in the United States, Italy and Spain. The prospective study material was composed of cDNA or gDNA derived from T cells, B-cell-depleted T cells, or PBMCs. The dataset comprised deeply sampled blood TCRbeta repertoires from subjects exposed to, actively infected with, or recovered from COVID-19. The repertoires were made available in a free public database intended to serve as a resource for research on the immune response to SARS-CoV-2. The samples were drawn from the first 160 participants of the ongoing ImmuneRACE study and from some 1,300 subjects provided by 6 global collaborators. A de-identified subject ID, COVID-19 status, age in years and sex were almost always included in the sample metadata. HLA class I and class II types, where available, came from metadata supplied by the sample provider rather than from assay-based typing.

Participants in the prospective study were enrolled through a virtual design, were aged roughly 18 to 95 years, and lived in roughly 24 United States geographic areas. Cohort assignment in the prospective study relied on participant-reported clinical history from a screening survey and a study questionnaire. Exposed participants had been in contact, within 2 weeks of entering the study, with a person who had a PCR-confirmed or clinician-diagnosed case of COVID-19. Each participant in the prospective study had whole blood, serum and a nasopharyngeal or oropharyngeal swab collected by mobile phlebotomists. Additional blood draws and questionnaires over an approximately 2-month period could optionally be provided by prospective study participants. Prospective study blood samples were shipped either frozen or at room temperature before DNA extraction. A word on this clone: No cognate antigen has been identified for it. There are no base qualities to consult, and no much larger clone falls within one base.

The paper's findings and limits, for the study overall: The quantity of clinical and demographic metadata differed by source and by participant and was supplied without curation.

TCRbeta CDR3 regions were amplified from genomic DNA using the immunoSEQ Assay, a bias-controlled multiplex PCR. Regarding the original processing steps: The number of nucleated cells in each sample was estimated from the amplification of reference gene primers within the assay. To quantify the absolute abundance of each unique TCRbeta CDR3 rearrangement, sequence reads were collapsed and filtered. Productive Simpson clonality was computed per sample as the square root of Simpson's diversity index over productive rearrangements. The immuneACCESS repertoire file appears here via TCRdb, limited to in-frame rearrangements. These files lack a portion of the clones; in checked studies, under half of the deficit traces to unresolved V genes, and the cause of the others is not known. Clonal size and the V and J genes are those of that table, whereas D and trimming came from the DNA. Recorded for this sample are 150,000 to 200,000 clones; approximately 88% of them occurred a single time. Roughly 4.9% of the sample lies in the top ten.

The sequence derives from an older man who had been exposed to COVID-19. Sample: PBMCs or T cells enriched from blood (not recorded which).

The encoded CDR3 is CASSQNRGYEQYF. The DNA reads TGCGCCAGCAGCCAAAACAGGGGCTACGAGCAGTACTTC. The rearranged chain carries TRBV4-3 and TRBJ2-7; 7 of the junction bases match TRBD1. The germline V gene gives CDR1 as LGHNA and CDR2 as YSLEER. Including cysteine and phenylalanine, the CDR3 has 13 amino acids. The only DNA kept is the CDR3, 39 bases in frame from the first base. Germline trimming: 2 bases from V, 3 bases from J; junction bases outside gene matches: 1.